Listed here are 27 T cell receptor beta chains from one sample, sequenced in a study of OX40 agonist ivuxolimab in advanced cancers. Receptor amplification or capture employed the immunoSEQ multiplex PCR assay. TCRdb retrieved this table from immuneACCESS and kept in-frame rearrangements only. Not all clones are present; in checked studies, unresolved V genes account for under half, and no reason is known for the remainder. The sample profile shows about 67,000 clones; roughly nine tenths of them were found once. About 2.4% of the sample goes to the ten largest clones. The sequencing used CD4+ or CD8+ T cells sorted from blood, collected in a trial of the OX40 agonist ivuxolimab. The source is an adult with an advanced solid tumor such as melanoma, head and neck, liver or kidney cancer.

V and J are TRBV28 and TRBJ2-1, with 9 bases that match TRBD1. The CDR3 contains 16 residues. Looked up from germline, CDR1 is MDHEN and CDR2 is SYDVKM. The ends lost 6 bases at V and 3 bases at J; junction bases unmatched: 9. The CDR3 here is CASRVPGTGHYNEQFF. The CDR3 DNA sequence: TGTGCCAGCAGGGTGCCCGGGACAGGGCACTACAATGAGCAGTTCTTC. Complete variable domain (other parts from reference TRBV28 and TRBJ2-1): DVKVTQSSRYLVKRTGEKVFLECVQDMDHENMFWYRQDPGLGLRLIYFSYDVKMKEKGDIPEGYSVSREKKERFSLILESASTNQTSMYLCASRVPGTGHYNEQFFGPGTRLTVL.

This clone was seen a handful of times. The chain couples TRBV7-2 to TRBJ2-5; 8 bases fit TRBD1. Losses at the gene ends were 4 bases for V and 5 bases for J; bases not matched to a gene: 12. The CDR3 sequence is 16 residues long. The germline V gene encodes CDR1 SGHTA and CDR2 FQGNSA. CDR3 sequence: CASSWAGTGGFETQYF. The CDR3 nucleotides are TGTGCCAGCAGCTGGGCCGGGACAGGAGGCTTCGAGACCCAGTACTTC.

The chain employs TRBV14 and TRBJ1-1, with D unclear. The CDR3 sequence is 14 residues long. In germline, CDR1 is SGHDN, CDR2 FVKESK. Trimming removed 2 bases at V and 1 base at J, with 8 bases between. The CDR3 loop reads CASSQFYPNTEAFF. The CDR3 DNA reads TGTGCCAGCAGCCAATTTTATCCGAACACTGAAGCTTTCTTT. The full variable domain, in which reference TRBV14 and TRBJ1-1 provide the parts outside the CDR3, is EAGVTQFPSHSVIEKGQTVTLRCDPISGHDNLYWYRRVMGKEIKFLLHFVKESKQDESGMPNNRFLAERTGGTYSTLKVQPAELEDSGVYFCASSQFYPNTEAFFGQGTRLTVV.

The V gene is TRBV6-7, the J gene TRBJ2-1; either TRBD1 or TRBD2 may fit D (5 bases each). TRBV6-7 is marked as an open reading frame, function uncertain. This CDR3 region has 16 residues. V lost 2 bases to trimming and J lost 6 bases, with 17 bases between them. DNA for the CDR3: TGTGCCAGCAGTTACCTAACATGGGGGAGTGGCAATGAGCAGTTCTTC. This codes for CASSYLTWGSGNEQFF.

The chain links TRBV6-5 to TRBJ1-2; D perhaps matches TRBD1 (6 bases). The CDR3 has 13 residues. Germline V gene sequence: CDR1 MNHEY, CDR2 SVGAGI. Between the trimmed V and J ends, which lost 5 bases and 8 bases, there was a span of 15 bases. CDR3 sequence: CASSQRGRWGYTF. The CDR3 nucleotides are TGTGCCAGCAGTCAGAGGGGGAGGTGGGGCTACACCTTC.

The chain links TRBV5-4 to TRBJ2-7; 9 bases match TRBD1. Losses at the gene ends were 4 bases for V and 3 bases for J; bases not matched to a gene: 8. The CDR3 loop spans 15 amino acids. Germline V gene sequence: CDR1 SGHNT, CDR2 YYREEE (reference sequence). The CDR3 spells CASSHQTGGIYEQYF. The DNA for the CDR3 is TGTGCCAGCAGCCATCAGACAGGGGGGATCTACGAGCAGTACTTC.

This sequence joins TRBV10-1 and TRBJ2-3; D unresolved. Trimming removed 4 bases from V and 5 bases from J, with 4 bases in between. Germline CDR1 WNHNN, CDR2 SYGVQD (reference sequence). The CDR3 is 11 residues long. The CDR3 spells CASSAGDTQYF. CDR3 coding DNA: TGCGCCAGCAGTGCTGGAGATACGCAGTATTTT.

This sequence joins TRBV29-1 and TRBJ2-5; either TRBD1 or TRBD2 may fit D (5 bases each). CDR1 is SQVTM, CDR2 ANQGSEA, per germline. V lost 5 bases, J lost 4 bases, and 20 bases lay in between. The CDR3 sequence is 15 residues long. DNA of the CDR3: TGCAGCGTTAAGCCGGGACCCCAGCGGACAGAGACCCAGTACTTC. Protein sequence: CSVKPGPQRTETQYF.

This sequence joins TRBV19 and TRBJ2-5, with D unclear. V lost 4 bases to trimming and J lost 2 bases, with 8 bases between them. Germline CDR1 and CDR2: LNHDA and SQIVND (reference sequence). The CDR3 contains 13 residues. The CDR3 reads CASSKDRQETQYF. The DNA of the CDR3 is TGTGCCAGTAGTAAAGACCGACAAGAGACCCAGTACTTC.

The chain has TRBV6-5 and TRBJ2-7; D assignment may be TRBD1 or TRBD2 (5 bases each). V lost 0 bases and J lost 4, with 13 bases in between. Germline V CDR1 and CDR2: MNHEY, SVGAGI. The CDR3 consists of 15 residues. CDR3 protein: CASSYSGTGLYEQYF. CDR3 DNA: TGTGCCAGCAGTTACTCCGGGACCGGGTTGTACGAGCAGTACTTC.

The CDR3 region has the DNA TGCGCCAGCAGCTGGGCTGGTCCCGGGGATACGCAGTATTTT. Translated: CASSWAGPGDTQYF. The V gene is TRBV5-1, the J gene TRBJ2-3, with D hard to call. CDR1 is SGHRS and CDR2 is YFSETQ in the germline V gene. The germline V and J ends were trimmed by 3 bases and 6 bases, with 14 bases remaining between them. This CDR3 is 14 amino acids long.

This rearrangement joins TRBV11-2 to TRBJ1-1, with 7 positions matching TRBD1. The CDR3 contains 14 residues. Germline values: CDR1 SGHAT, CDR2 FQNNGV. V shed 6 bases, J shed 1 base, and the junction held 5 bases outside the gene matches. Here the CDR3 DNA reads TGTGCCAGCAGAGGGGGACAGACGAACACTGAAGCTTTCTTT. It is translated as CASRGGQTNTEAFF.

This clone was detected only once. The chain has TRBV5-4 and TRBJ1-2; 7 nucleotides match TRBD1. V was pared by 10 bases and J by 5 bases, with 17 bases of the junction left unmatched. This CDR3 contains 15 residues. The germline gives CDR1 SGHNT, CDR2 YYREEE (reference sequence). CDR3 DNA sequence: TGTGCCGCAGTAAAACAGGGGCCTCATACTTATGGCTACACCTTC. This sequence encodes CAAVKQGPHTYGYTF.

This sequence joins TRBV9 and TRBJ1-2; no clear D gene. The ends were cut back, 4 bases at V and 7 bases at J, with 17 bases in the middle. Germline loops: CDR1 SGDLS, CDR2 YYNGEE. The length of the CDR3 is 14 residues. This chain's CDR3 is CASSRPGRFSGYTF. CDR3 bases: TGTGCCAGCAGCCGTCCGGGGAGGTTCAGTGGCTACACCTTC.

The gene calls are TRBV28 and TRBJ1-5; a possible D gene is TRBD1 (5 bases). The CDR3 runs 17 residues. The V and J ends lost 6 bases and 4 bases respectively, with 22 bases between them. Germline V lookup: CDR1 MDHEN, CDR2 SYDVKM. In DNA, the CDR3 is TGTGCCAGCAGATACGCAGGGTTGGAGGGGTCGAATCAGCCCCAGCATTTT. Its protein product is CASRYAGLEGSNQPQHF.

The chain carries TRBV18 and TRBJ2-5, with 10 bases fitting TRBD1. The J call may be wrong; the DNA end is better matched by TRBJ2-7. The CDR3 consists of 15 residues. Germline loops: CDR1 KGHSH, CDR2 LQKENI. CDR3 coding DNA: TGTGCCAGCTCACTGGGGACAGGGGAATTCTACGAGCAGTACTTC. This translates into CASSLGTGEFYEQYF.

This clone came up once. The rearrangement links TRBV7-2 to TRBJ2-3; 10 bases match TRBD2. Trimming at V came to 5 bases and at J to 9 bases, leaving 5 bases not matched to a gene. In germline, CDR1 is SGHTA, CDR2 FQGNSA. The CDR3 loop spans 13 amino acids. The CDR3 DNA reads as TGTGCCAGCAGCGCCCAACTAGCGGGAACGCAGTATTTT. Its protein is CASSAQLAGTQYF.

Here the CDR3 reads CASRPSGANVLTF. As DNA, the CDR3 is TGTGCCAGTAGGCCTTCTGGGGCCAACGTCCTGACTTTC. V and J are TRBV19 and TRBJ2-6; D is undetermined. V was pared by 6 bases and J by 1 base, with 4 bases between. Germline CDR1 and CDR2: LNHDA and SQIVND (reference sequence). This CDR3 is 13 amino acids long.

The chain couples TRBV6-1 to TRBJ1-4; no firm D call. CDR1 is MNHNS, CDR2 SASEGT, per germline. The CDR3 runs to 13 residues. The ends were cut back, 1 base at V and 5 bases at J, with 5 bases in the middle. The CDR3 loop is CASSEVGNEKLFF. The CDR3 nucleotides are TGTGCCAGCAGTGAAGTTGGGAATGAAAAACTGTTTTTT.

The V gene is TRBV7-2, the J gene TRBJ2-5; a possible D gene is TRBD2 (5 bases). Trimming stripped 6 bases from V and 5 bases from J, with 10 bases between. Germline-derived CDR1 and CDR2 are SGHTA and FQGNSA. The CDR3 has 12 residues. The CDR3 sequence is CASSSSRETQYF. The CDR3 DNA sequence: TGTGCCAGCAGTTCTAGCCGTGAGACCCAGTACTTC.

The gene calls are TRBV11-3 and TRBJ2-1; 7 bases are a match to TRBD1. Germline V gene sequence: CDR1 SGHNT, CDR2 YENEEA. J was trimmed by 6 bases and V by 5 bases; bases with no gene match: 16. The CDR3 is 17 residues long. The CDR3 spells CASSTPRLSGGLNEQFF. The CDR3 nucleotides are TGTGCCAGCAGCACACCTCGTTTATCAGGGGGTCTCAATGAGCAGTTCTTC.

The gene calls are TRBV6-1 and TRBJ2-3, with D tentatively TRBD2 (6 bases). The CDR3 consists of 15 residues. With 0 bases removed from V and 2 bases from J, the gap between germline ends came to 9 bases. Per germline, CDR1 MNHNS and CDR2 SASEGT. The DNA of the CDR3 is TGTGCCAGCAGTGAAGCCCTGGACTACACAGATACGCAGTATTTT. Protein product: CASSEALDYTDTQYF.

The chain employs TRBV7-2 and TRBJ1-2; 10 bases align to TRBD1. Unmatched junction bases numbered 5, after V lost 4 bases and J lost 3 bases. CDR1 is SGHTA and CDR2 is FQGNSA in the germline V gene. The CDR3 has 15 residues. In nucleotides, the CDR3 is TGTGCCAGCAGCTCCCGGACAGGGGGGGACTATGGCTACACCTTC. Translation: CASSSRTGGDYGYTF. Full variable domain (remainder filled in from reference TRBV7-2 and TRBJ1-2): GAGVSQSPSNKVTEKGKDVELRCDPISGHTALYWYRQSLGQGLEFLIYFQGNSAPDKSGLPSDRFSAERTGGSVSTLTIQRTQQEDSAVYLCASSSRTGGDYGYTFGSGTRLTVV.

The chain carries TRBV7-3 and TRBJ2-5; D unclear. The CDR3 has 13 amino acids. V lost 5 bases and J 6 bases, leaving 13 bases between the germline ends. Germline V gene data show CDR1 as SGHTA and CDR2 as FQGTGA. The CDR3 loop is CASSVRQDQTQYF. The DNA of the CDR3 is TGTGCCAGCAGCGTCCGGCAGGACCAGACCCAGTACTTC.

This clone showed up just once. CDR3 nucleotides: TGTGCCAGCAGTAGGGGGACAGGGTTCACAGATACGCAGTATTTT. Its protein product is CASSRGTGFTDTQYF. The chain uses TRBV6-5 and TRBJ2-3; TRBD1 aligns across 9 bases. Germline CDR1 MNHEY, CDR2 SVGAGI. Trimming removed 5 bases from V and 2 bases from J; junction bases left unmatched: 5. This CDR3 has 15 amino acids.

The J gene is TRBJ1-5, the V gene TRBV7-2, with a possible D match to TRBD1 (6 bases). The germline gives CDR1 SGHTA, CDR2 FQGNSA. The CDR3 length is 15 residues. V was shortened by 6 bases and J by 5 bases, with 17 bases between the two germline ends. The CDR3 sequence: CASSTAQGYDQPQHF. DNA for the CDR3: TGTGCCAGCAGTACTGCACAGGGATACGATCAGCCCCAGCATTTT.

CDR3 loop: CASSLAYQGHYGYTF. CDR3 DNA sequence: TGTGCCAGCAGCTTAGCGTATCAGGGCCACTATGGCTACACCTTC. The rearrangement links TRBV7-8 to TRBJ1-2, with D possibly matching TRBD1 (5 bases). The V gene lost 0 bases and the J gene lost 3 bases, with 11 bases spanning the gap. The V gene's germline CDR1 is SGHVS and CDR2 FQNEAQ. The CDR3 length is 15 residues.